This section outlines one T cell receptor beta chain sequence together with its context. The junction differs from germline at one of its ends, possibly a read error. This entry comes from a study of blood T cell repertoires in COVID-19. Study-wide background: T cells, B-cell-depleted T cells, or PBMCs provided the cDNA or gDNA that served as material.

The CDR3 runs to 13 residues. Germline values: CDR1 MNHEY, CDR2 SVGEGT. Under the authors' procedure: Estimation of nucleated cell counts relied on the amplification of reference gene primers. TCRdb's copy holds only in-frame clones and misses some; the assay was immunoSEQ multiplex PCR. The V and J calls and the clone size are those of that table, but D and trimming were determined from the DNA. The sample shows about 100,000 clones, 70% to 80% of them seen only once. The sequence came from a man aged 55 to 70 with active or convalescent COVID-19. The V and J genes are TRBV6-2 or TRBV6-3 and TRBJ2-1; 12 bases are a match to TRBD2. The sample was peripheral blood. CDR3 protein: CASSSTSGSALIF. DNA of the CDR3: TGTGCCAGCAGTTCGACTAGCGGGAGCGCTCTGATCTTC.